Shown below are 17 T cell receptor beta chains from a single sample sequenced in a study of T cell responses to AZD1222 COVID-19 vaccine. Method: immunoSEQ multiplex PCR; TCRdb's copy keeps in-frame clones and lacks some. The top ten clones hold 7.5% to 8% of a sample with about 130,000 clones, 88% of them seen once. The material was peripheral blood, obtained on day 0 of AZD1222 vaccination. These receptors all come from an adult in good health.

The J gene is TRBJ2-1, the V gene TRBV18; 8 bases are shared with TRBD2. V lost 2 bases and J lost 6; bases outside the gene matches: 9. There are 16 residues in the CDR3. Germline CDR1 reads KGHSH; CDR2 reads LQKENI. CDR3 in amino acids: CASSPLEREWRNEQFF. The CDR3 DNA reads TGTGCCAGCTCACCATTAGAGCGGGAGTGGCGCAATGAGCAGTTCTTC.

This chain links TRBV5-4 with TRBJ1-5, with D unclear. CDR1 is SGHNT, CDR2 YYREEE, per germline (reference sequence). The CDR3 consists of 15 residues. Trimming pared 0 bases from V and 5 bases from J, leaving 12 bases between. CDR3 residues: CASSLGQDPYQPQHF. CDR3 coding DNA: TGTGCCAGCAGCTTGGGGCAGGACCCCTATCAGCCCCAGCATTTT.

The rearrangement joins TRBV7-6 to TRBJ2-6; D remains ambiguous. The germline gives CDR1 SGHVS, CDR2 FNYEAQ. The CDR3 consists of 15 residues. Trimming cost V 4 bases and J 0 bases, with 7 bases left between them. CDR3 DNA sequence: TGTGCCAGCAGCTCCACGAACTCTGGGGCCAACGTCCTGACTTTC. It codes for CASSSTNSGANVLTF.

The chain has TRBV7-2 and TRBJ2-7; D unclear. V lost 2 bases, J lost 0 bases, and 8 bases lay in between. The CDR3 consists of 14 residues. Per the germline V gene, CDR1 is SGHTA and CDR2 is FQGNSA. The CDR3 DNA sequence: TGTGCCAGCAGCTTAACGGGCTTCTCCTACGAGCAGTACTTC. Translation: CASSLTGFSYEQYF.

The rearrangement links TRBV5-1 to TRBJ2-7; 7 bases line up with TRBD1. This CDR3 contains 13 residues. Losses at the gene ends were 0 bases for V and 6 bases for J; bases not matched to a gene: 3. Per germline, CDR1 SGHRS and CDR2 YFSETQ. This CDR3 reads CASSLAHRGEQYF. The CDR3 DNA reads TGCGCCAGCAGCTTGGCCCACAGGGGCGAGCAGTACTTC. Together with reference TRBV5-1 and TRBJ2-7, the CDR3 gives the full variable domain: KAGVTQTPRYLIKTRGQQVTLSCSPISGHRSVSWYQQTPGQGLQFLFEYFSETQRNKGNFPGRFSGRQFSNSRSEMNVSTLELGDSALYLCASSLAHRGEQYFGPGTRLTVT.

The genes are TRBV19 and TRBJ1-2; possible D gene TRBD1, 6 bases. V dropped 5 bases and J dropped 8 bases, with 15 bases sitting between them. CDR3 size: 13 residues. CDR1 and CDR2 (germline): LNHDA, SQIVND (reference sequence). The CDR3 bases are TGTGCCAGTAGTCAACAGGGACTTCGGGGCTACACCTTC. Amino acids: CASSQQGLRGYTF.

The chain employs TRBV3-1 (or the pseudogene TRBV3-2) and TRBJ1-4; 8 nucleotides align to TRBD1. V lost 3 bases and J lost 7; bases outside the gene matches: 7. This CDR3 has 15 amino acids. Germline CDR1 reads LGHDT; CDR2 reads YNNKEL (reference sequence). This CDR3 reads CASSHRQGRGEKLFF. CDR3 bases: TGTGCCAGCAGCCACCGACAGGGGAGGGGTGAAAAACTGTTTTTT.

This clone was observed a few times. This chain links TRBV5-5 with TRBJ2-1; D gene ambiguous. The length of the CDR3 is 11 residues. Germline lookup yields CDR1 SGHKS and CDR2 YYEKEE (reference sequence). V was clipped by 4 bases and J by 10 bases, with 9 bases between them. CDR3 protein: CASSPLQEQFF. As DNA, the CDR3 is TGTGCCAGCAGCCCACTCCAAGAGCAGTTCTTC. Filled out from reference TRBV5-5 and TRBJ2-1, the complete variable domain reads DAGVTQSPTHLIKTRGQQVTLRCSPISGHKSVSWYQQVLGQGPQFIFQYYEKEERGRGNFPDRFSARQFPNYSSELNVNALLLGDSALYLCASSPLQEQFFGPGTRLTVL.

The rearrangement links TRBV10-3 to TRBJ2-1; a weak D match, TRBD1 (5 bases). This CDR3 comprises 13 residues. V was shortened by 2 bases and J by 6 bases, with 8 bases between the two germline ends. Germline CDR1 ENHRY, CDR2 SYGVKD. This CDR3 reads CAISEQTVNEQFF. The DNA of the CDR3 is TGTGCCATCAGTGAGCAGACAGTCAATGAGCAGTTCTTC.

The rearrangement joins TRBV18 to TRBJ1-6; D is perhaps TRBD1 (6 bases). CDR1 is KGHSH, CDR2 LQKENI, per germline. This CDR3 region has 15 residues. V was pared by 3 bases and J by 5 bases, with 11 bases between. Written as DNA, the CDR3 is TGTGCCAGCTCACCGGGGGGGGCGAATAATTCACCCCTCCACTTT. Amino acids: CASSPGGANNSPLHF.

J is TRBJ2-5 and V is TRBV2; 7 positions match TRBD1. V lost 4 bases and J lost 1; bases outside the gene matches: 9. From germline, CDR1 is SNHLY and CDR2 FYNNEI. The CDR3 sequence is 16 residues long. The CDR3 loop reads CASSALRAGGQETQYF. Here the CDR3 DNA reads TGTGCCAGCAGTGCATTGCGGGCAGGGGGCCAAGAGACCCAGTACTTC.

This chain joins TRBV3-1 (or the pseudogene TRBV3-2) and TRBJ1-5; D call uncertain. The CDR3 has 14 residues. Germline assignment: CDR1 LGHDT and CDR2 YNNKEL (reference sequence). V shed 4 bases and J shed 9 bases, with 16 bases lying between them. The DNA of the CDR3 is TGTGCCAGCAGCCCCGTAGGGTCCCCAGGGCCCCAGCATTTT. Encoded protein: CASSPVGSPGPQHF.

CDR3 coding DNA: TGTGCCAGTAGTATAACAGGGGGCTTATTGGACGAGCAGTACTTC. Protein product: CASSITGGLLDEQYF. The V and J genes are TRBV19 and TRBJ2-7, with TRBD1 identical over 9 bases. Unmatched junction bases numbered 7, after V lost 2 bases and J lost 5 bases. Germline-derived CDR1 and CDR2 are LNHDA and SQIVND (reference sequence). This CDR3 has 15 residues.

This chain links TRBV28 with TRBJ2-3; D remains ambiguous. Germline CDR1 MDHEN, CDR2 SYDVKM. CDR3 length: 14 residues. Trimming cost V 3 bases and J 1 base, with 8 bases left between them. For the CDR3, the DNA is TGTGCCAGCAGTTTGGTGCCCCGCACAGATACGCAGTATTTT. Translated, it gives CASSLVPRTDTQYF. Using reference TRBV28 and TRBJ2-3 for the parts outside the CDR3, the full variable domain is DVKVTQSSRYLVKRTGEKVFLECVQDMDHENMFWYRQDPGLGLRLIYFSYDVKMKEKGDIPEGYSVSREKKERFSLILESASTNQTSMYLCASSLVPRTDTQYFGPGTRLTVL.

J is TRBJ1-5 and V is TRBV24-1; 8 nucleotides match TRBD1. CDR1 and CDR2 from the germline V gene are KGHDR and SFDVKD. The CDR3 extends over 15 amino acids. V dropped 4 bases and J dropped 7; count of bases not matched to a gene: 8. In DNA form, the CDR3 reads TGTGCCACCAGTGACCAGACAGGGGCAGGGCAGCCCCAGCATTTT. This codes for CATSDQTGAGQPQHF.

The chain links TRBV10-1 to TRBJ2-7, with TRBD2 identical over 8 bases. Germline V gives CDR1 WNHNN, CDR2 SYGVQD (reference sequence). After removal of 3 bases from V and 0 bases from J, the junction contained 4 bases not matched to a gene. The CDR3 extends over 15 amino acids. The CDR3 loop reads CASSEIAGPSYEQYF. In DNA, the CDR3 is TGCGCCAGCAGTGAAATAGCGGGACCCTCCTACGAGCAGTACTTC.

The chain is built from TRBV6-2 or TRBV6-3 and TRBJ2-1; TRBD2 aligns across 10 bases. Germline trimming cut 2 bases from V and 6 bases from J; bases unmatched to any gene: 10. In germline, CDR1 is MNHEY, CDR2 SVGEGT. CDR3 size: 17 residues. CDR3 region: CASSYPTPSGRVNEQFF. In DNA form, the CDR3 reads TGTGCCAGCAGTTACCCAACTCCTAGCGGGAGAGTCAATGAGCAGTTCTTC.